These 15 T cell receptor beta chains were all obtained from the same sample, sequenced in a study of blood T cell repertoires in COVID-19. The table came from immunoSEQ multiplex PCR; TCRdb's copy has only in-frame clones and leaves some out. The sample includes hundreds of thousands of clones, 80% to 90% seen only once; the top ten take around 1%. Material for sequencing was PBMCs or T cells enriched from blood (not recorded which). These receptors were taken from a man younger than 35 who had recovered from COVID-19.

J is TRBJ2-7 and V is TRBV11-1, with TRBD2 identical over 8 bases. Germline loops: CDR1 SGHAT, CDR2 FQDESV (reference sequence). The CDR3 is 14 residues long. V was clipped by 2 bases and J by 1 base; unmatched bases: 1. DNA of the CDR3: TGTGCCAGCAGCTTATTAGCGGGGTCCTACGAGCAGTACTTC. Translating it yields CASSLLAGSYEQYF. Supplemented by reference TRBV11-1 and TRBJ2-7, the full variable domain reads EAEVAQSPRYKITEKSQAVAFWCDPISGHATLYWYRQILGQGPELLVQFQDESVVDDSQLPKDRFSAERLKGVDSTLKIQPAELGDSAMYLCASSLLAGSYEQYFGPGTRLTVT.

This chain uses TRBV2 with TRBJ2-1, with D uncertain. The germline V gene has CDR1 SNHLY and CDR2 FYNNEI. The V end lost 2 bases, the J end lost 4 bases, and 6 bases lay between the germline ends. The CDR3 totals 13 residues. CDR3 residues: CASSEIQYNEQFF. CDR3 coding DNA: TGTGCCAGCAGTGAAATACAGTACAATGAGCAGTTCTTC.

This clone was seen a single time. V and J are TRBV7-9 and TRBJ1-3; maybe TRBD1 (5 bases). Germline CDR1 and CDR2: SEHNR and FQNEAQ (reference sequence). This CDR3 comprises 15 residues. Trimming removed 3 bases from V and 0 bases from J, with 9 bases in between. The CDR3 loop reads CASSLSQGSGNTIYF. The CDR3 DNA is TGTGCCAGCAGCTTGTCTCAGGGCTCTGGAAACACCATATATTTT. Full variable domain (missing parts from reference TRBV7-9 and TRBJ1-3): DTGVSQNPRHKITKRGQNVTFRCDPISEHNRLYWYRQTLGQGPEFLTYFQNEAQLEKSRLLSDRFSAERPKGSFSTLEIQRTEQGDSAMYLCASSLSQGSGNTIYFGEGSWLTVV.

The rearrangement uses TRBV21-1 and TRBJ2-1; no check of the table's D call, TRBD2, against the DNA was made. TRBV21-1 is a listed pseudogene. The CDR3 runs to 16 residues. The CDR3 sequence: CASSKERGFPYNEQFF. In DNA form, the CDR3 reads TGTGCCAGCAGCAAAGAGCGGGGATTCCCCTACAATGAGCAGTTCTTC.

This clone was counted once. This chain uses TRBV2 with TRBJ2-1, with D perhaps TRBD2 (7 bases). This CDR3 region has 16 residues. The V end was cut by 7 bases, the J end by 7 bases, with 23 bases between. Germline V CDR1 and CDR2: SNHLY, FYNNEI. CDR3 amino acids: CASTLRGGRGNNEQFF. CDR3 nucleotide sequence: TGTGCCAGCACTCTCAGAGGGGGGAGGGGGAATAATGAGCAGTTCTTC.

The chain is built from TRBV24-1 and TRBJ2-3, with 7 bases identical to TRBD2. Germline CDR1 and CDR2: KGHDR and SFDVKD. The V gene end was trimmed by 7 bases and the J gene end by 2 bases; junction bases not matched to a gene: 2. The CDR3 sequence is 13 residues long. The CDR3: CATSSGNTDTQYF. The DNA of the CDR3 is TGTGCCACCAGCAGCGGGAACACAGATACGCAGTATTTT.

CDR3 sequence reads: CSVEDGTGAYEQYF. Here the CDR3 DNA reads TGCAGCGTTGAAGACGGAACAGGGGCCTACGAGCAGTACTTC. This sequence joins TRBV29-1 and TRBJ2-7; 7 positions agree with TRBD1. Trimming at V came to 0 bases and at J to 2 bases, leaving 4 bases not matched to a gene. Germline assignment: CDR1 SQVTM and CDR2 ANQGSEA. This CDR3 has 14 residues.

The chain employs TRBV30 and TRBJ2-7; the D gene is possibly TRBD2 (6 bases). Germline CDR1 is GTSNPN and CDR2 is SVGIG (reference sequence). V shed 8 bases and J shed 3 bases, with 17 bases lying between them. The CDR3 spans 13 residues. The CDR3 region is CASPRDGSYEQYF. CDR3 in DNA: TGTGCCAGCCCGCGGGACGGGAGCTACGAGCAGTACTTC.

The V gene is TRBV7-9, the J gene TRBJ1-1; 9 bases line up with TRBD1. After removal of 5 bases from V and 4 bases from J, the junction contained 5 bases not matched to a gene. CDR1 is SEHNR, CDR2 FQNEAQ, per germline (reference sequence). The CDR3 spans 14 residues. The CDR3 sequence is CASSRGTGSTEAFF. CDR3 in DNA: TGTGCCAGCAGCCGAGGGACAGGGAGCACTGAAGCTTTCTTT.

The chain is built from TRBV4-1 and TRBJ2-2; perhaps TRBD2 as D (5 bases). Germline assignment: CDR1 MGHRA and CDR2 YSYEKL. The CDR3 sequence is 17 residues long. The ends were cut back, 0 bases at V and 8 bases at J, with 19 bases in the middle. The CDR3, as DNA: TGCGCCAGCAGCCAAGAGTCCTCCCGGGGAGCTTTGGGGGAGCTGTTTTTT. It encodes CASSQESSRGALGELFF.

A few counts support this clone. V usage is TRBV7-3 and J usage is TRBJ2-2; TRBD2 matches 9 bases. CDR3 size: 16 residues. In germline, CDR1 is SGHTA, CDR2 FQGTGA. V dropped 5 bases and J dropped 4; count of bases not matched to a gene: 8. In nucleotides, the CDR3 is TGTGCCAGCAGCCCAGGTGGCGGGAGGGTCACCGGGGAGCTGTTTTTT. Translation gives CASSPGGGRVTGELFF.

The rearrangement links TRBV27 to TRBJ2-1; possible D gene TRBD2, 5 bases. Germline V gene sequence: CDR1 MNHEY, CDR2 SMNVEV (reference sequence). Trimming stripped 5 bases from V and 0 bases from J, with 11 bases between. The CDR3 totals 15 residues. The CDR3 nucleotides read TGTGCCAGCAGTCCGTCCGGGGTCTCCTACAATGAGCAGTTCTTC. Translated: CASSPSGVSYNEQFF.

The chain links TRBV7-9 to TRBJ2-7; 9 positions agree with TRBD2. V lost 1 base and J lost 3; bases outside the gene matches: 4. In germline, CDR1 is SEHNR, CDR2 FQNEAQ (reference sequence). The CDR3 contains 15 residues. The CDR3 nucleotides read TGTGCCAGCAGCTTAGAAGCGGGAGGTCACTACGAGCAGTACTTC. This translates into CASSLEAGGHYEQYF.

J is TRBJ1-5 and V is TRBV19, with D perhaps matching TRBD1 (6 bases). Germline loops: CDR1 LNHDA, CDR2 SQIVND (reference sequence). The length of the CDR3 is 12 residues. V was trimmed by 7 bases and J by 6 bases, leaving 10 bases between them. CDR3 residues: CASKGEGQPQHF. DNA for the CDR3: TGTGCCAGTAAGGGGGAAGGTCAGCCCCAGCATTTT.

This clone occurred a few times. The chain joins TRBV5-1 to TRBJ1-2; TRBD1 aligns across 8 bases. V lost 4 bases to trimming and J lost 0 bases; unmatched junction nucleotides: 5. CDR3 size: 15 residues. Germline V gene data show CDR1 as SGHRS and CDR2 as YFSETQ. DNA of the CDR3: TGCGCCAGCAGCATACAGGGGGGGACTAACTATGGCTACACCTTC. Protein: CASSIQGGTNYGYTF.